This TCR beta chain is from a study of human T cells and chemical hapten exposure. Overall study context: Patients additionally received therapeutic doses of diphenylcyclopropenone on the scalp once a week, and this continued throughout the approximately 26-week study. Patients having alopecia areata, totalis or universalis were mostly female.

In the study's own analysis: There were a median of around 100,000 TCRs per sample, with a range from roughly 20,000 to 700,000. TCRdb reprocessed the RACE reads with MiXCR, giving one entry per CDR3 protein. For this entry, the V and J calls and clone size follow TCRdb and not the study's own pipeline. The sample has 180,000 or so distinct CDR3 sequences, about 14% seen once; the top ten hold 1.5% to 2%. Time point: patch test 1, 2 weeks after DPC sensitization. Treatment indicated: therapeutic diphenylcyclopropenone sensitization with weekly scalp DPC. Germline lookup yields CDR1 MDHEN and CDR2 SYDVKM. With V trimmed by 3 bases and J by 2 bases, 13 bases remained unmatched. The CDR3 sequence is 19 residues long. Study-wide points: Counts of TCRs above 1 in 1000 frequency stayed unchanged with DPC sensitization.

Concerning this clonotype: The antigen remains undetermined.

Here the sequenced sample was whole blood, taken in connection with sensitization to the hapten diphenylcyclopropenone (DPC). The rearrangement uses TRBV28 and TRBJ2-3; TRBD2 matches 11 bases. The clonotype originates from a woman aged 25-40 years with alopecia areata. Some clones in this sample may be carry-over from other donors' samples. CDR3 DNA sequence: TGTGCCAGCAGTTTCCACGGATCGGATAGCGGGAGGGCCACAGATACGCAGTATTTT. Translation gives CASSFHGSDSGRATDTQYF.